This T cell receptor (beta chain) is from a study of T cells in tumors after PD-1 blockade. This clone was detected only a few times. TCRdb's copy holds only in-frame clones and misses some; the assay was immunoSEQ multiplex PCR. In the table there are some 48,000 clones, approximately 75% of which are singletons. J gave up 4 bases and V 6 bases, and 6 bases lay outside the gene matches. CDR1 and CDR2 from the germline V gene are MNHEY and SVGAGI. CDR3 length equals 14 residues. The receptor's source is a human donor with basal cell carcinoma. V usage is TRBV6-5 and J usage is TRBJ1-2; the match to TRBD1 covers 9 bases. This material consisted of PBMCs, taken before anti-PD-1 treatment. CDR3 sequence (DNA): TGTGCCAGCAGCCCGGACAGGGGAGGCTATGGCTACACCTTC. This codes for CASSPDRGGYGYTF.